The present entry profiles one T cell receptor beta chain with its context. This CDR3 has 12 amino acids. Germline V gene lookup returns CDR1 SEHNR and CDR2 FQNEAQ (reference sequence). V lost 5 bases and J 4 bases, leaving 8 bases between the germline ends. The source of the sample is a study of blood T cell repertoires in COVID-19. The repertoire was sequenced with immunoSEQ multiplex PCR; TCRdb's copy has only in-frame clones and lacks some. The sample holds 400,000 to 550,000 clones, around 90% seen once. V is TRBV7-9 and J is TRBJ2-5, with D unclear. This sequence was found in a woman under 30 with acute COVID-19. The specimen was PBMCs or T cells enriched from blood (not recorded which). The CDR3 bases are TGTGCCAGCAGCCCGCCACTAGAGACCCAGTACTTC. Protein product: CASSPPLETQYF.